This entry features one T cell receptor beta chain sequence. The source of the sample is a study of blood T cell repertoires in COVID-19. CDR1 and CDR2 from the germline V gene are SGHNT and YENEEA. V lost 1 base and J 9 bases, leaving 7 bases between the germline ends. The CDR3 has 12 residues. The table came from immunoSEQ multiplex PCR; TCRdb's copy has only in-frame clones and leaves some out. The sample comprises over 120,000 clones, roughly four fifths of which are singletons, and more than 3.5% rests with the top ten. This sequence was found in a woman aged 80 or older with active or convalescent COVID-19. The chain employs TRBV11-3 and TRBJ2-1, with D tentatively TRBD2 (5 bases). The sequenced sample was peripheral blood. The chain's CDR3 is CASSLARGEQFF. The CDR3 DNA is TGTGCCAGCAGCTTAGCCCGGGGTGAGCAGTTCTTC.